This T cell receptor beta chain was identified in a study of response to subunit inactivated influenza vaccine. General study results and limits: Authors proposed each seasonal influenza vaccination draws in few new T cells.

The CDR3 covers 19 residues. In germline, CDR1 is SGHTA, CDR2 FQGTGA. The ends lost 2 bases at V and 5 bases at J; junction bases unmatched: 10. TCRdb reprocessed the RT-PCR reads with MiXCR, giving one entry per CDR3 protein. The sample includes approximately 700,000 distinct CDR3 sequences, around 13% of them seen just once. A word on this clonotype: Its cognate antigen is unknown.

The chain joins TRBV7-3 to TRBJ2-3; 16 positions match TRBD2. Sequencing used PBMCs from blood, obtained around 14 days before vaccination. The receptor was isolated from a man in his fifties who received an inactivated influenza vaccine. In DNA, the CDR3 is TGTGCCAGCAGCTTAGCCCCGGGACTAGCGGGAGGGCCGGGAGATACGCAGTATTTT. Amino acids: CASSLAPGLAGGPGDTQYF.